These 15 T cell receptor beta chains were all obtained from the same sample, sequenced in a study of shared clonotypes between healthy human individuals. TCRdb's table, derived via immunoSEQ multiplex PCR, lists solely in-frame clones and lacks some. This sample has roughly 650,000 clones; roughly 97% occur once, and the top ten carry around 0.057%. Specimen: naive CD4+ T cells sorted from blood. Subset indicated: CD45RA+ positively selected. These receptors came from a woman in her thirties in good health.

The rearrangement links TRBV7-9 to TRBJ1-1; D is unresolved. This CDR3 comprises 13 residues. With 0 bases removed from V and 1 base from J, the gap between germline ends came to 3 bases. CDR1 and CDR2 (germline): SEHNR, FQNEAQ (reference sequence). For the CDR3, the DNA is TGTGCCAGCAGCTTAGCTTGGAACACTGAAGCTTTCTTT. Translation gives CASSLAWNTEAFF.

This chain links TRBV5-1 with TRBJ2-1; D tentatively fits TRBD1 or TRBD2 (5 bases each). Germline lookup yields CDR1 SGHRS and CDR2 YFSETQ. The CDR3 is made up of 15 amino acids. With 2 bases removed from V and 4 bases from J, the gap between germline ends came to 13 bases. The CDR3 here is CASSLMVGDYNEQFF. As DNA, the CDR3 is TGCGCCAGCAGCTTAATGGTGGGGGATTACAATGAGCAGTTCTTC. Based on the CDR3 plus reference TRBV5-1 and TRBJ2-1, the full variable domain is KAGVTQTPRYLIKTRGQQVTLSCSPISGHRSVSWYQQTPGQGLQFLFEYFSETQRNKGNFPGRFSGRQFSNSRSEMNVSTLELGDSALYLCASSLMVGDYNEQFFGPGTRLTVL.

The chain carries TRBV11-1 and TRBJ2-4, with 10 bases fitting TRBD1. This CDR3 comprises 15 residues. With V trimmed by 5 bases and J by 6 bases, 7 bases remained unmatched. Germline CDR1 is SGHAT and CDR2 is FQDESV (reference sequence). The CDR3 loop reads CASSPGTGVGNIQYF. CDR3 DNA: TGTGCCAGCAGCCCCGGGACAGGGGTAGGAAACATTCAGTACTTC. Full variable domain (rest looked up from reference TRBV11-1 and TRBJ2-4): EAEVAQSPRYKITEKSQAVAFWCDPISGHATLYWYRQILGQGPELLVQFQDESVVDDSQLPKDRFSAERLKGVDSTLKIQPAELGDSAMYLCASSPGTGVGNIQYFGAGTRLSVL.

The J gene is TRBJ2-7, the V gene TRBV28; tentatively, D is TRBD1 (5 bases). The V end lost 6 bases, the J end lost 6 bases, and 24 bases lay between the germline ends. The CDR3 sequence is 16 residues long. The germline CDR1 and CDR2 sequences are MDHEN and SYDVKM. CDR3 in amino acids: CASRIRGQIQDSEQYF. The CDR3 nucleotides are TGTGCCAGCAGAATAAGGGGCCAAATACAGGATTCCGAGCAGTACTTC.

The chain joins TRBV4-1 to TRBJ2-1; 9 bases are a match to TRBD2. This CDR3 region has 18 residues. After removal of 4 bases from V and 0 bases from J, the junction contained 10 bases not matched to a gene. In germline, CDR1 is MGHRA, CDR2 YSYEKL. The CDR3 sequence: CASSPPVSSGSSYNEQFF. The CDR3 nucleotides read TGCGCCAGCAGCCCCCCGGTTAGTAGCGGGAGCTCCTACAATGAGCAGTTCTTC.

The gene calls are TRBV2 and TRBJ1-5; a weak D match, TRBD1 (6 bases). Per the germline V gene, CDR1 is SNHLY and CDR2 is FYNNEI. The CDR3 extends over 15 amino acids. V was cut by 1 base and J by 6 bases, with 13 bases left in between. The CDR3 protein is CASSEDRAPGQPQHF. The CDR3 DNA reads TGTGCCAGCAGTGAAGACAGGGCCCCGGGTCAGCCCCAGCATTTT.

The chain recombines TRBV6-6 with TRBJ2-7; 8 positions agree with TRBD1. CDR3 length: 15 residues. The ends lost 2 bases at V and 2 bases at J; junction bases unmatched: 5. Germline-derived CDR1 and CDR2 are MNHNY and SVGAGI (reference sequence). The CDR3 sequence is CASSYVRGRPYEQYF. CDR3 nucleotide sequence: TGTGCCAGCAGTTACGTCAGGGGGCGCCCCTACGAGCAGTACTTC.

The chain has TRBV28 and TRBJ2-7; TRBD2 is a possible D gene (5 bases). The V and J ends lost 2 bases and 4 bases respectively, with 15 bases between them. CDR1 and CDR2 from the germline V gene are MDHEN and SYDVKM. The CDR3 length is 15 residues. The CDR3 sequence: CASSLGKEGFYEQYF. The CDR3 DNA reads TGTGCCAGCAGTTTAGGGAAAGAGGGTTTTTACGAGCAGTACTTC.

CDR3 nucleotide sequence: TGTGCCAGTAGTATTTCGGGGATAGCGTATTTTCCCGGGGAGCTGTTTTTT. Protein sequence: CASSISGIAYFPGELFF. The chain recombines TRBV19 with TRBJ2-2; tentatively, D is TRBD2 (5 bases). CDR1 LNHDA and CDR2 SQIVND come from the germline V gene (reference sequence). The V and J ends lost 3 bases and 6 bases respectively, with 20 bases between them. This CDR3 region has 17 residues. Together with reference TRBV19 and TRBJ2-2, the CDR3 gives the full variable domain: DGGITQSPKYLFRKEGQNVTLSCEQNLNHDAMYWYRQDPGQGLRLIYYSQIVNDFQKGDIAEGYSVSREKKESFPLTVTSAQKNPTAFYLCASSISGIAYFPGELFFGEGSRLTVL.

This clone was recorded once. V usage is TRBV6-1 and J usage is TRBJ2-7; possibly TRBD1 or TRBD2 for D (6 bases each). The CDR3 contains 14 residues. V was trimmed by 7 bases and J by 1 base, leaving 14 bases between them. Germline-derived CDR1 and CDR2 are MNHNS and SASEGT. The CDR3 loop is CASTAGQTSYEQYF. CDR3 sequence (DNA): TGTGCCAGCACCGCGGGACAAACTTCCTACGAGCAGTACTTC.

The chain couples TRBV30 to TRBJ1-2; 10 bases are shared with TRBD1. Unmatched junction bases numbered 5, after V lost 5 bases and J lost 5 bases. The CDR3 length is 13 residues. Germline V gives CDR1 GTSNPN, CDR2 SVGIG (reference sequence). DNA of the CDR3: TGTGCCTGGCGGACAGGGGGGAAGTATGGCTACACCTTC. This translates into CAWRTGGKYGYTF.

The chain carries TRBV5-5 and TRBJ2-5; D remains unclear. Trimming stripped 4 bases from V and 0 bases from J, with 10 bases between. CDR1 SGHKS and CDR2 YYEKEE come from the germline V gene (reference sequence). The CDR3 has 14 residues. CDR3 nucleotide sequence: TGTGCCAGCAGCCCGGACCGGTACCAAGAGACCCAGTACTTC. This gives the protein CASSPDRYQETQYF. The whole variable domain, filled in from reference TRBV5-5 and TRBJ2-5, reads DAGVTQSPTHLIKTRGQQVTLRCSPISGHKSVSWYQQVLGQGPQFIFQYYEKEERGRGNFPDRFSARQFPNYSSELNVNALLLGDSALYLCASSPDRYQETQYFGPGTRLLVL.

Concerning this clone: Additional DNA sequences in this sample encode the identical CDR3. V gene TRBV30 combines with J gene TRBJ2-5; D is uncertain. The ends were cut back, 5 bases at V and 5 bases at J, with 15 bases in the middle. The germline V gene has CDR1 GTSNPN and CDR2 SVGIG (reference sequence). This CDR3 is built from 13 residues. CDR3 in amino acids: CAWAGLLAETQYF. In nucleotides, the CDR3 is TGTGCCTGGGCAGGCCTCCTGGCGGAGACCCAGTACTTC.

CDR3 sequence (DNA): TGTGCCAGCATATCTCTTCTCAGCGGGAGCGGAAATGAGCAGTTCTTC. Residues: CASISLLSGSGNEQFF. This chain joins TRBV28 and TRBJ2-1; 8 bases are a match to TRBD2. Germline-derived CDR1 and CDR2 are MDHEN and SYDVKM. J lost 7 bases, V lost 7 bases, and 15 bases had no gene match. This CDR3 spans 16 amino acids.

The chain recombines TRBV28 with TRBJ1-1; D is undetermined. Trimming removed 3 bases at V and 8 bases at J, with 7 bases between. Germline loops: CDR1 MDHEN, CDR2 SYDVKM. CDR3 length equals 11 residues. This CDR3 is CASSFSREAFF. CDR3 nucleotide sequence: TGTGCCAGCAGTTTTTCGCGGGAAGCTTTCTTT.